This T cell receptor (beta chain) was sequenced in a study of T cell responses to AZD1222 COVID-19 vaccine. Study results and caveats: Researchers report vaccine-associated CD4 TCRs spanning spike, with dominance at 160-218 and 743-854.

As to this clone: Its antigen is currently unknown.

Some clones are missing from TCRdb's copy, which holds only in-frame ones; the method was immunoSEQ multiplex PCR. Found here are under 250,000 clones, 93% of them singletons; the top ten hold approximately 1%. CDR3 size: 13 residues. V was pared by 5 bases and J by 7 bases, with 14 bases between. Germline loops: CDR1 SGHTA, CDR2 FQGNSA. Sequencing used peripheral blood, obtained on day 0 of MenACWY control vaccination. This clonotype originated in an adult in good health. The chain combines TRBV7-2 with TRBJ2-5; D gene ambiguous. CDR3 coding DNA: TGTGCCAGCAGCCCCCGTCGTGAAGGGACCCAGTACTTC. Its translation: CASSPRREGTQYF.